This TCR beta chain originates from a study of beta chain features in type 1 diabetes. Each of the CD4+ naive, central memory, regulatory and stem cell-like memory populations was sorted via CD45RO/CCR7/CD25/CD127/CD95/CD27. Findings of the study overall: Type 1 diabetes patients had moderately but significantly shorter TCRB CDR3s in all four CD4+ subsets. Junctions at VDJ sites from type 1 diabetes patients had fewer insertions and more deletions.

This clone was seen a few times. Its antigen remains unidentified. Trimming took 7 bases from V and 7 from J; bases not matched to a gene: 8. The CDR3 has 13 amino acids. In germline, CDR1 is SGHAT, CDR2 FQNNGV. As every portion of the isolated RNA was reverse transcribed, the sequencing read expressed TCRB transcripts. The data were produced by immunoSEQ multiplex PCR, yet TCRdb's version contains in-frame clones alone and is incomplete. The table lists 150,000 to 200,000 clones, roughly 9% of them singletons. The sample consisted of central memory CD4+ T cells from blood. The TCR originated in a woman in her 30s with type 1 diabetes. The chain is built from TRBV11-2 and TRBJ2-7, with TRBD1 identical over 9 bases. The CDR3 nucleotides are TGTGCCAGCACCCTGGACAGGGGTGAAGAGCAGTACTTC. This codes for CASTLDRGEEQYF.